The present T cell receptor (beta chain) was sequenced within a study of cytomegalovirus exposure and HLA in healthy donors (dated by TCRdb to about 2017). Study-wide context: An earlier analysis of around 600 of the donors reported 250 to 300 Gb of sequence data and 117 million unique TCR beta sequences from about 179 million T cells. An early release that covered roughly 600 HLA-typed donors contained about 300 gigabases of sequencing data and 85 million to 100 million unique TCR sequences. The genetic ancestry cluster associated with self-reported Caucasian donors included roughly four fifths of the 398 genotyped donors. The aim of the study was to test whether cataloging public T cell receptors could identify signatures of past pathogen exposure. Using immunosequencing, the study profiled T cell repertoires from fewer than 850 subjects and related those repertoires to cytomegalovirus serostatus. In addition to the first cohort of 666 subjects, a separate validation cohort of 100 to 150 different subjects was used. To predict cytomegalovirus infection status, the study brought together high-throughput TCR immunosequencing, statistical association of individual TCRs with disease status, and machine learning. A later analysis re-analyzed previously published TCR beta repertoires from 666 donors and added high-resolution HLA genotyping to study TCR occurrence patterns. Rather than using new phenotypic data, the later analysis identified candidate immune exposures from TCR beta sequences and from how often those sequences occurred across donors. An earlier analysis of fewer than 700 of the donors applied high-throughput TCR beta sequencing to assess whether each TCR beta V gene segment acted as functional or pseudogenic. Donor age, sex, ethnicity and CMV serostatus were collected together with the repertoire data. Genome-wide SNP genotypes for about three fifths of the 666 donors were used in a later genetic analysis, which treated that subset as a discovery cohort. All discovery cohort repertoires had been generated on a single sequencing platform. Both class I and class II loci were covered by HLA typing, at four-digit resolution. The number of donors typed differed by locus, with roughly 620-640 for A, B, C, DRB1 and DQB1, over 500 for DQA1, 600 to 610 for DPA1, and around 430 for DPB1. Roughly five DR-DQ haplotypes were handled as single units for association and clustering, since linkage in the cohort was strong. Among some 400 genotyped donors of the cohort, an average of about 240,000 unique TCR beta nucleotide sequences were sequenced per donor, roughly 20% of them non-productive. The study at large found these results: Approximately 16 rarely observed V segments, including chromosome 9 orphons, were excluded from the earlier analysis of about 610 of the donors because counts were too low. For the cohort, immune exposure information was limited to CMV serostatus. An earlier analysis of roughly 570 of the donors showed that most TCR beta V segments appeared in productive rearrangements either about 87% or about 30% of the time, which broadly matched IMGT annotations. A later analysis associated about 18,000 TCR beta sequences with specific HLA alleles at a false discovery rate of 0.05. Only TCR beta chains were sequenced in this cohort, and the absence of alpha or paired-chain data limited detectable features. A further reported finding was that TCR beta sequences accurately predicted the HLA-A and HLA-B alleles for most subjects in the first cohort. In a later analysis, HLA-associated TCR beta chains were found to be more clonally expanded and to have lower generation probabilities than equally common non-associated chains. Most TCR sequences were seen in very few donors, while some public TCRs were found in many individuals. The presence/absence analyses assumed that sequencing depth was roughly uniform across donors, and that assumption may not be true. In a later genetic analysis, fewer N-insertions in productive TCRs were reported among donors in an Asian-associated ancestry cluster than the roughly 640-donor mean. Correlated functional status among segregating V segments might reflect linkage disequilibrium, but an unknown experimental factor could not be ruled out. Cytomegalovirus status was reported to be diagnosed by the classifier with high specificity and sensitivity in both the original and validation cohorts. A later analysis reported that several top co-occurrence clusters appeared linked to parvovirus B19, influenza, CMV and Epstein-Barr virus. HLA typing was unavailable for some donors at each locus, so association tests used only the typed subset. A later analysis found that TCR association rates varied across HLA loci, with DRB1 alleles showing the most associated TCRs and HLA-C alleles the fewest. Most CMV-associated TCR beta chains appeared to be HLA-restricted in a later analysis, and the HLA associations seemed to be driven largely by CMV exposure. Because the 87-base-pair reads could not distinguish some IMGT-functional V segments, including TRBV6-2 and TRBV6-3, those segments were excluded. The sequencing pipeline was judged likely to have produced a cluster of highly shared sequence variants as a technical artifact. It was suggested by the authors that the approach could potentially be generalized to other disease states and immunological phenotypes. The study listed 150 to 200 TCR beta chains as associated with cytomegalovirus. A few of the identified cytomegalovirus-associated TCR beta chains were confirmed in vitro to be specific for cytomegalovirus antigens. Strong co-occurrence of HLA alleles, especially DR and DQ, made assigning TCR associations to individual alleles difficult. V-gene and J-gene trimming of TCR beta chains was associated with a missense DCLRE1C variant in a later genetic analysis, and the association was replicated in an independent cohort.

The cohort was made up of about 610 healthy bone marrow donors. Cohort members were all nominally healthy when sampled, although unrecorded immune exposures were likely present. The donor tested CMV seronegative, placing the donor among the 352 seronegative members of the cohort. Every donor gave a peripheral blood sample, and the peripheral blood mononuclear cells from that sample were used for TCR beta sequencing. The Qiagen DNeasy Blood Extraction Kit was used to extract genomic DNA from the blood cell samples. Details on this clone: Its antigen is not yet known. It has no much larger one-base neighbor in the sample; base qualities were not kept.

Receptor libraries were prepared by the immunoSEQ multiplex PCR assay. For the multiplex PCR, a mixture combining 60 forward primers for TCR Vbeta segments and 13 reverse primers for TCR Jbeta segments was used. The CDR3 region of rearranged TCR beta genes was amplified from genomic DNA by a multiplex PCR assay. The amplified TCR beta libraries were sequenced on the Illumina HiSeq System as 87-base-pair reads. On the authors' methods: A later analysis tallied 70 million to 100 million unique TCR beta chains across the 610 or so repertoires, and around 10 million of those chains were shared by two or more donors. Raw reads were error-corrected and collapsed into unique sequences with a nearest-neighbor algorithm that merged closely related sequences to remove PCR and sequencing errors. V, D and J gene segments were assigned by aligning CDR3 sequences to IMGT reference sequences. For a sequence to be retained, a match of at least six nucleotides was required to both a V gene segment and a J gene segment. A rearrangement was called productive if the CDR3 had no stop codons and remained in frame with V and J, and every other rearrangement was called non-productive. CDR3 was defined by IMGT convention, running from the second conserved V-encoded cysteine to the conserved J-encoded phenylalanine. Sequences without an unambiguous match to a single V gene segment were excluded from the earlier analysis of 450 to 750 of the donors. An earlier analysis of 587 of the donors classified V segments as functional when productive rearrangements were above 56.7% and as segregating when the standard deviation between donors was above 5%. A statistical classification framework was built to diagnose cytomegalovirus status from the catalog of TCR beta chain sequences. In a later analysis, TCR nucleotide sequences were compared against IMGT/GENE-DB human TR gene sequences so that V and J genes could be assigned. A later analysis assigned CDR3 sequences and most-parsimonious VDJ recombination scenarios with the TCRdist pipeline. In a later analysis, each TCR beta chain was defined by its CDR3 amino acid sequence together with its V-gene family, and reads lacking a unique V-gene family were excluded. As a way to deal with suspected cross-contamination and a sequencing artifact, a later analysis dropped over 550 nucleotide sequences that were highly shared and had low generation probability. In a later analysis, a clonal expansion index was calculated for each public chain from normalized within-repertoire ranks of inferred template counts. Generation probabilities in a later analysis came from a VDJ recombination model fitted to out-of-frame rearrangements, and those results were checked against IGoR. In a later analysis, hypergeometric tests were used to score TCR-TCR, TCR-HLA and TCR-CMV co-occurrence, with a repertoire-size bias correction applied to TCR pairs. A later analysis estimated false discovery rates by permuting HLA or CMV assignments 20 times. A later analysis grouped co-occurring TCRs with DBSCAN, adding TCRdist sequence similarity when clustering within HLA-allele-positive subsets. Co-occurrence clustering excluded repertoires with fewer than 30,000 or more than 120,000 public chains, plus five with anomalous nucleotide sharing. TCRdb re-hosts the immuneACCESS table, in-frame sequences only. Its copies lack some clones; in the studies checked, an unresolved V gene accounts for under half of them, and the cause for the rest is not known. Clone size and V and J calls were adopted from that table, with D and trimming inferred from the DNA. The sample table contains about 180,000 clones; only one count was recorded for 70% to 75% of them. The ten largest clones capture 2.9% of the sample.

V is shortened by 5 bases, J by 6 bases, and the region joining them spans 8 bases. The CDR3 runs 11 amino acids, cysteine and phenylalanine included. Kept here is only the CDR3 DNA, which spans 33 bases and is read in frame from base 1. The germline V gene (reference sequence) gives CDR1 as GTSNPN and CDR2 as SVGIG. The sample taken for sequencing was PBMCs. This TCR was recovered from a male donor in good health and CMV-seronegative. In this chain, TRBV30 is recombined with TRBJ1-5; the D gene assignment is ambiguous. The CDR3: CAWGLAQPQHF. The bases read TGTGCCTGGGGGCTGGCTCAGCCCCAGCATTTT.